Listed here are 17 T cell receptor beta chains from one sample, sequenced in a study of vaccination and CD4 T cells after COVID-19. Treatment denoted: roughly ten-day PBMC culture with coronavirus spike peptide pools or control peptides (ViraFEST assay). Sequence data for DNA of cultured CD4+ T cells were generated by the Oncomine TCR Beta short-read assay. One entry per CDR3 protein, called by TCRdb with MiXCR from the PCR reads. The data show some 16,000 distinct CDR3 sequences, more than 40% seen once. No antigen is known for these receptors. Source: CD4+ T cells from blood, cultured in vitro, taken after SARS-CoV-2 vaccination. Receptor source: a human donor who had recovered from COVID-19.

This clonotype has a handful of counts. This chain uses TRBV19 with TRBJ2-5, with D perhaps given as TRBD1 or TRBD2 (5 bases each). CDR1 and CDR2 from the germline V gene are LNHDA and SQIVND (reference sequence). The CDR3 has 14 residues. Trimming removed 4 bases at V and 3 bases at J, with 12 bases between. The CDR3 protein is CASSSLGTKETQYF. The CDR3 DNA reads as TGTGCCAGTAGTAGCTTAGGGACCAAAGAGACCCAGTACTTC.

This clonotype came up a few times. This chain joins TRBV20-1 and TRBJ2-7, with D tentatively TRBD1 or TRBD2 (5 bases each). Germline CDR1 DFQATT, CDR2 SNEGSKA (reference sequence). V was pared by 8 bases and J by 8 bases, with 22 bases between. There are 13 residues in the CDR3. CDR3 sequence (DNA): TGCAGTACGTTTGGGGACCGGCCTACGAAGCAGTACTTC. Amino acid sequence: CSTFGDRPTKQYF.

The chain uses TRBV4-2 and TRBJ2-3; D is possibly TRBD2 (7 bases). Per germline, CDR1 LGHNA and CDR2 YNFKEQ. Trimming cost V 0 bases and J 0 bases, with 13 bases left between them. CDR3 length: 17 amino acids. The CDR3 nucleotides are TGTGCCAGCAGCCAAGATAGGGGGGGTGGGAGCACAGATACGCAGTATTTT. Translation gives CASSQDRGGGSTDTQYF.

The chain joins TRBV6-5 to TRBJ1-5; D not certain. With 0 bases removed from V and 7 bases from J, the gap between germline ends came to 13 bases. This CDR3 contains 15 residues. CDR1 and CDR2 from the germline V gene are MNHEY and SVGAGI. The DNA for the CDR3 is TGTGCCAGCAGTTACTCGTCAGGTCCGGAGCAGCCCCAGCATTTT. The encoded protein is CASSYSSGPEQPQHF.

This clonotype was seen only a few times. The V gene is TRBV20-1, the J gene TRBJ1-2; 8 nucleotides match TRBD1. The ends lost 2 bases at V and 6 bases at J; junction bases unmatched: 11. The germline V gene encodes CDR1 DFQATT and CDR2 SNEGSKA (reference sequence). This CDR3 has 15 residues. DNA of the CDR3: TGCAGTGCTAGACCCCCTGGACAGGGAAAACATGGCTACACCTTC. This translates into CSARPPGQGKHGYTF.

This clonotype was seen a handful of times. This sequence joins TRBV6-2 or TRBV6-3 and TRBJ2-2; possibly TRBD1 for D (6 bases). This CDR3 is built from 15 residues. V gave up 4 bases and J gave up 0 bases, with 9 bases separating them. Germline assignment: CDR1 MNHEY and CDR2 SVGEGT. This CDR3 is CASSWTAANTGELFF. CDR3 nucleotide sequence: TGTGCCAGCAGTTGGACAGCGGCGAACACCGGGGAGCTGTTTTTT.

In nucleotides, the CDR3 is TGTGCCAGCAGGAAAGGGCAGGGCAACTCCTACGAGCAGTACTTC. Translating it yields CASRKGQGNSYEQYF. The chain joins TRBV7-2 to TRBJ2-7; tentative D call: TRBD1 (5 bases). Germline-derived CDR1 and CDR2 are SGHTA and FQGNSA. This CDR3 has 15 residues. V lost 6 bases to trimming and J lost 0 bases, with 15 bases between them.

The sample holds a few counts of this clonotype. The chain has TRBV20-1 and TRBJ2-7; 13 nucleotides line up with TRBD2. The CDR3 is made up of 16 amino acids. Germline CDR1 DFQATT, CDR2 SNEGSKA (reference sequence). V lost 1 base to trimming and J lost 6 bases; unmatched junction nucleotides: 9. The chain's CDR3 is CSARGWTSGRLVEQYF. The CDR3, as DNA: TGCAGTGCTAGAGGATGGACTAGCGGGAGACTGGTCGAGCAGTACTTC.

The V call is TRBV6-2 or TRBV6-3, the J call TRBJ2-1; D remains ambiguous. Germline CDR1 MNHEY, CDR2 SVGEGT. V lost 6 bases and J lost 10, with 13 bases in between. CDR3 length: 12 residues. CDR3 nucleotide sequence: TGTGCCAGCAGCCAAGGAGCTGGGGAGCAGTTCTTC. Protein sequence: CASSQGAGEQFF.

The J gene is TRBJ2-3, the V gene TRBV6-5; possible D gene TRBD2, 6 bases. The CDR3 consists of 14 residues. Trimming took 3 bases from V and 6 from J, leaving 13 bases between them. CDR1 and CDR2 from the germline V gene are MNHEY and SVGAGI. The CDR3 DNA is TGTGCCAGCAGTTATTCGGGAGTGAGGGATACGCAGTATTTT. Translating it yields CASSYSGVRDTQYF.

This clonotype was seen a handful of times. This chain uses TRBV7-9 with TRBJ1-1; possible D gene TRBD1, 6 bases. The length of the CDR3 is 14 residues. V was pared by 3 bases and J by 5 bases, with 13 bases between. The germline gives CDR1 SEHNR, CDR2 FQNEAQ (reference sequence). CDR3 sequence reads: CASSLVQGSTEAFF. The CDR3 DNA sequence: TGTGCCAGCAGCTTGGTACAGGGCTCGACTGAAGCTTTCTTT. The full variable domain, its missing parts supplied by reference TRBV7-9 and TRBJ1-1, is DTGVSQNPRHKITKRGQNVTFRCDPISEHNRLYWYRQTLGQGPEFLTYFQNEAQLEKSRLLSDRFSAERPKGSFSTLEIQRTEQGDSAMYLCASSLVQGSTEAFFGQGTRLTVV.

This clonotype was seen a handful of times. This chain connects TRBV4-1 to TRBJ1-1; D not resolved. This CDR3 has 11 amino acids. The V end lost 5 bases, the J end lost 3 bases, and 4 bases lay between the germline ends. The germline V gene has CDR1 MGHRA and CDR2 YSYEKL. CDR3 sequence (DNA): TGCGCCAGCAGCAGGGACACTGAAGCTTTCTTT. Translated, it gives CASSRDTEAFF.

This sequence joins TRBV7-9 and TRBJ2-1; TRBD1 aligns across 11 bases. Trimming took 8 bases from V and 6 from J; bases not matched to a gene: 6. The CDR3 runs 14 residues. Germline values: CDR1 SEHNR, CDR2 FQNEAQ (reference sequence). The CDR3: CASLWGQGGNEQFF. The CDR3 DNA reads as TGTGCCAGCTTATGGGGACAGGGGGGCAATGAGCAGTTCTTC.

The chain links TRBV20-1 to TRBJ2-7; TRBD1 is a possible D gene (5 bases). V was cut by 6 bases and J by 1 base, with 16 bases left in between. The CDR3 has 14 amino acids. Germline CDR1 and CDR2: DFQATT and SNEGSKA (reference sequence). This CDR3 reads CSARHPRESYEQYF. The CDR3 nucleotides are TGCAGTGCCAGGCACCCCAGGGAATCCTACGAGCAGTACTTC.

This clonotype was seen a few times. The rearrangement joins TRBV2 to TRBJ2-7, with a weak D call TRBD1 (5 bases). CDR3 length: 14 amino acids. From germline, CDR1 is SNHLY and CDR2 FYNNEI. V was shortened by 10 bases and J by 4 bases, with 20 bases between the two germline ends. The CDR3 region has the DNA TGTGCCACCCCCCCCCGCGGCAGGGATTACGAGCAGTACTTC. It is translated as CATPPRGRDYEQYF.

The chain links TRBV7-9 to TRBJ2-7; D unclear. Germline-derived CDR1 and CDR2 are SEHNR and FQNEAQ (reference sequence). The CDR3 is 17 residues long. V shed 5 bases and J shed 0 bases, with 20 bases lying between them. The CDR3 is CASSPPFRFSNSYEQYF. Here the CDR3 DNA reads TGTGCCAGCAGCCCACCGTTTAGGTTTTCGAACTCCTACGAGCAGTACTTC.

This clonotype turned up a few times. The chain is built from TRBV27 and TRBJ2-7; 10 positions match TRBD1. Germline V gene lookup returns CDR1 MNHEY and CDR2 SMNVEV (reference sequence). This CDR3 comprises 14 residues. The V segment lost 6 bases and the J segment 6 bases; nucleotides outside the gene matches: 8. CDR3 nucleotides: TGTGCCAGCAGACGGACAGGGGGTATGGTCGAGCAGTACTTC. Translated: CASRRTGGMVEQYF.